This TCR beta chain was sequenced for a study of T-cell reconstitution after alpha-beta-depleted transplantation in children. A TCRbeta library incorporating unique molecular identifiers was prepared. TCRdb processed the PCR reads anew with MiXCR; each CDR3 protein has one entry. Of 400,000 to 450,000 distinct CDR3 sequences listed, approximately 41% are singletons. Findings of the study overall: After transplant, high TCRbeta diversity at day 60 in some patients arose from surviving recipient T cells and thymic progenitors. By about two months after transplant, alpha-beta T cells reportedly arose from several hundred graft clones that had expanded. T-cell numbers and diversity one year post-transplant derived largely from freshly generated T cells.

Germline-derived CDR1 and CDR2 are WSHSY and SAAADI. V shed 7 bases, J shed 9 bases, and the junction held 12 bases outside the gene matches. This CDR3 is built from 13 residues. Concerning this clonotype itself: What it recognizes is unknown.

The rearrangement uses TRBV10-2 and TRBJ2-7, with TRBD1 matching over 7 bases. The sequence came from a girl aged 2-10 years with aplastic anemia, due to receive a stem cell transplant. The specimen was PBMCs, collected before TCRalphabeta/CD19-depleted stem cell transplant. The CDR3: CASTTTGPFVQYF. The CDR3 coding sequence is TGCGCCAGCACTACGACAGGGCCATTCGTGCAGTACTTC.